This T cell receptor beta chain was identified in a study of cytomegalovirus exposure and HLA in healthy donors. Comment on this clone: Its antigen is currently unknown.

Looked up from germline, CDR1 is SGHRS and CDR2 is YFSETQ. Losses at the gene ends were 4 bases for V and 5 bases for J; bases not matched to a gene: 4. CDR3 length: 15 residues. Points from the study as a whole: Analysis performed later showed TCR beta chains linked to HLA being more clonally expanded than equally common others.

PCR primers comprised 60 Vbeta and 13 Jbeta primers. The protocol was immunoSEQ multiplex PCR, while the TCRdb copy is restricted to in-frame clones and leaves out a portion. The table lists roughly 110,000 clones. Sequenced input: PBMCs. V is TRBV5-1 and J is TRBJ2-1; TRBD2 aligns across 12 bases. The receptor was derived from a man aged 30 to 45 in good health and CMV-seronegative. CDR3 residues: CASSHTSGGNNEQFF. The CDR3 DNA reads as TGCGCCAGCAGCCACACTAGCGGGGGGAACAATGAGCAGTTCTTC.